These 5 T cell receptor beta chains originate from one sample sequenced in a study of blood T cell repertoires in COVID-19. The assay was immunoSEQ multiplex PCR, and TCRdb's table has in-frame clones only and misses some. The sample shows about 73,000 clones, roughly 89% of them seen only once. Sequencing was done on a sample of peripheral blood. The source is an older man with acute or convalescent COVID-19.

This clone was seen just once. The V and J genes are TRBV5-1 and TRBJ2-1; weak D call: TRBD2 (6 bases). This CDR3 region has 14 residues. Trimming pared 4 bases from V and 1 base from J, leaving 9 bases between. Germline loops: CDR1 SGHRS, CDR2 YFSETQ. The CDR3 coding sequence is TGCGCCAGCAGCCTCGGGGGTTCCTACAATGAGCAGTTCTTC. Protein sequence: CASSLGGSYNEQFF.

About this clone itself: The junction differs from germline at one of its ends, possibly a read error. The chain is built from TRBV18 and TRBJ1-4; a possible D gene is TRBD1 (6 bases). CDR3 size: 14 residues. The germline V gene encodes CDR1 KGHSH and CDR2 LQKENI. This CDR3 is CASSPQGRGEKLFF. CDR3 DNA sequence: TGTGCCAGCTCTCCACAGGGCCGGGGTGAAAAACTGTTTTTT.

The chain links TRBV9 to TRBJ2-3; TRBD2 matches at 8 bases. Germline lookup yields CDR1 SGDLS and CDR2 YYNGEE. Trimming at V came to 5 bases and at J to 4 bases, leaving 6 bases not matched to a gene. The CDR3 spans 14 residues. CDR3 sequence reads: CASSPGTSPDTQYF. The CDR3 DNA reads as TGTGCCAGCAGTCCCGGGACTAGTCCAGATACGCAGTATTTT. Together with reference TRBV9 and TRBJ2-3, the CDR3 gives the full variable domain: DSGVTQTPKHLITATGQRVTLRCSPRSGDLSVYWYQQSLDQGLQFLIQYYNGEERAKGNILERFSAQQFPDLHSELNLSSLELGDSALYFCASSPGTSPDTQYFGPGTRLTVL.

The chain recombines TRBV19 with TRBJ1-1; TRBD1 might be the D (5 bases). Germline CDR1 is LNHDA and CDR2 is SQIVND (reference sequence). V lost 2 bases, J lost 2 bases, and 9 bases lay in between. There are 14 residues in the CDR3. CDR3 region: CASSIIQVNTEAFF. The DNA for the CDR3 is TGTGCCAGTAGTATAATACAGGTAAACACTGAAGCTTTCTTT.

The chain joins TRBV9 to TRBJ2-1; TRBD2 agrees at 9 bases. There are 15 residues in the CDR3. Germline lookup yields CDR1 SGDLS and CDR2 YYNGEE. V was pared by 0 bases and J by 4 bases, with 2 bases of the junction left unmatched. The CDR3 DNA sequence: TGTGCCAGCAGCGTAGCTAGCGGGATTTACAATGAGCAGTTCTTC. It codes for CASSVASGIYNEQFF. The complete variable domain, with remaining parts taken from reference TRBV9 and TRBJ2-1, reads DSGVTQTPKHLITATGQRVTLRCSPRSGDLSVYWYQQSLDQGLQFLIQYYNGEERAKGNILERFSAQQFPDLHSELNLSSLELGDSALYFCASSVASGIYNEQFFGPGTRLTVL.